Listed here are 2 T cell receptor beta chains from one sample, sequenced in a study of tissue T cells after allogeneic stem cell transplantation. Clones were read by immunoSEQ multiplex PCR, and TCRdb kept only the in-frame ones, dropping some. The data contain roughly 50,000 clones, approximately 70% of them singletons. Sequenced sample: sorted cells pooled from one or two spleens. The receptors shown here come from a pool of C57BL/6 mice in good health.

Worth noting for this clone: The gene names here belong to mouse. The read comes to an end 1 residue before the CDR3 does, leaving the germline J gene to fill in the end. V and J are TRBV19 and TRBJ1-1; 7 bases agree with TRBD1. Germline lookup yields CDR1 FNHDT and CDR2 SITEND (reference sequence). With 1 base clipped from V and 6 bases from J, the junction kept 0 bases outside the gene matches. The CDR3 runs 12 residues. Here the CDR3 reads CASSIQGAEVFF. The sequenced CDR3 bases are TGTGCCAGCAGTATACAGGGGGCAGAAGTCTTC.

As for this clone: The germline and genes are mouse ones. The sequence runs out 1 residue before the end of the CDR3; the remainder is reconstructed from the germline J gene. The genes are TRBV13-3 and TRBJ2-5; 11 positions match TRBD2. The CDR3 totals 16 residues. In germline, CDR1 is NNHDY, CDR2 SYVADS. Trimming took 3 bases from V and 1 from J; bases not matched to a gene: 4. The CDR3 here is CASSGGTGGYQDTQYF. CDR3 DNA, as far as it was read: TGTGCCAGCAGTGGGGGGACTGGGGGTTACCAAGACACCCAGTAC.